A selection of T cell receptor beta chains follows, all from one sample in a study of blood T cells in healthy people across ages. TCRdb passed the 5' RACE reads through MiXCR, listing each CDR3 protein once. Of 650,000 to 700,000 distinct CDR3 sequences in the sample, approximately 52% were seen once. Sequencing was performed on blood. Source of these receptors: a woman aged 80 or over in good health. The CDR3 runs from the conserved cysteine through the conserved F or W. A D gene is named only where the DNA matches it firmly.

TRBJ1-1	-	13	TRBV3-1	CASSQLGGTEAFF
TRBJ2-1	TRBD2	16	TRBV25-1	CASSEGRGRFYNEQFF
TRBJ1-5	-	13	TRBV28	CASERRGQQPQHF
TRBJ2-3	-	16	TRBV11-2	CASSLRQDTSTDTQYF
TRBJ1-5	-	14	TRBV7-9	CASSLGQSNQPQHF
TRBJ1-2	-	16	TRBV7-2	CASSLVSDRPNYGYTF
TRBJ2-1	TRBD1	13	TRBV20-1	CSAPTGAYNEQFF
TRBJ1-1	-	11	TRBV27	CASSSRTDAFF
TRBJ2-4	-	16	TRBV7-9	CASSLGGSDSGNIQYF
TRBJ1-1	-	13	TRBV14	CASSQVTLGSTFF
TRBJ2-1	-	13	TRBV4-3	CASSHGQYNEQFF
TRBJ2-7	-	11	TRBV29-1	CSGGQNNGQYF
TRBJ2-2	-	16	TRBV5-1	CASSPTTFSGTGELFF
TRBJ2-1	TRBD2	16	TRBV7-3	CASSPQGAGGYNEQFF
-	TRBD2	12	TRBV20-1	CSARTSNYEQYF
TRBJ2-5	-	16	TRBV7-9	CASSPPDSASQETQYF
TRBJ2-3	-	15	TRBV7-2	CASSFRQLGTDTQYF
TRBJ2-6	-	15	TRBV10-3	CAISGGNSGANVLTF
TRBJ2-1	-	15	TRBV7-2	CANSLQPGARDEQFF
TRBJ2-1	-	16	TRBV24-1	CATSDQDGSSYNEQFF
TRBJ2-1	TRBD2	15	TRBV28	CASTSPTSGSNEQFF
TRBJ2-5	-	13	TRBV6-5	CASSDGLSGSTYF
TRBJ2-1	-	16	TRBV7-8	CASSPSRLSSYNEQFF
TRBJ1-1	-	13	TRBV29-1	CSAWERADTEAFF
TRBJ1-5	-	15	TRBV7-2	CASSFTTVRGQPQHF
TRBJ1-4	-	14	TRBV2	CASSEALRREKLFF
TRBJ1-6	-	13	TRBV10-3	CAIRQEDNSPLHF
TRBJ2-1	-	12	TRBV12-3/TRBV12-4	CASSFVSNEQFF
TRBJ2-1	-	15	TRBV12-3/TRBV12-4	CASSLRGYSYNEQFF
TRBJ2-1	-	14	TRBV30	CAWSGWSSYNEQFF
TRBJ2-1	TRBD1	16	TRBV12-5	CASGLARRGQVNEQFF
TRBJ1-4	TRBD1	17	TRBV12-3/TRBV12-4	CASRQGQGALSNEKLFF
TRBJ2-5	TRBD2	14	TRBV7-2	CASSSGLEVKTQYF
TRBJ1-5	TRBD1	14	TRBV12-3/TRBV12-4	CASSSEGADQPQHF
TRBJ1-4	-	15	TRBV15	CATSRDATGGGKLFF
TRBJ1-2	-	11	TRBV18	CASSTEYGYTF
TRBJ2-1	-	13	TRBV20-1	CSASPGSYNEQFF
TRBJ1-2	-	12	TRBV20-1	CSARTVNYGYTF
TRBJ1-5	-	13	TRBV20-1	CRKPTWDNQPQHF
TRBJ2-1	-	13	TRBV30	CAWTHGAYNEQFF